The clone carrying this T cell receptor (beta chain) was seen ten or more times. This specimen comes from a study of early T cells in non-severe SARS-CoV-2 infection. TCRdb reanalysed the 5' RACE reads using MiXCR and keeps one entry per CDR3 protein. The data hold approximately 45,000 distinct CDR3 sequences, with 5.5% to 6.5% observed a single time. The sequenced sample was whole blood. The receptor was isolated from an adult who was a healthcare worker with PCR-confirmed SARS-CoV-2 infection or an uninfected control (not recorded which).

CDR3 sequence reads: CASSTEAPNSPLHF. Written as DNA, the CDR3 is TGTGCCAGCAGCACCGAAGCGCCAAATTCACCCCTCCACTTT. V usage is TRBV7-9 and J usage is TRBJ1-6; no definite D call. This CDR3 contains 14 residues. Trimming shortened V by 5 bases and J by 7 bases, and 12 bases separated the two germline ends. CDR1 and CDR2 (germline): SEHNR, FQNEAQ (reference sequence).